This T cell receptor beta chain appears in the sequencing data of a study of cytomegalovirus exposure and HLA in healthy donors. The CDR3 length is 15 residues. Germline V gives CDR1 SEHNR, CDR2 FQNEAQ (reference sequence). J lost 6 bases, V lost 5 bases, and 8 bases had no gene match. The protocol was immunoSEQ multiplex PCR, while the TCRdb copy is restricted to in-frame clones and leaves out a portion. The sample includes around 56,000 clones, roughly 89% of them seen just once. The origin of this receptor is a woman between 18 and 30 years old in good health and CMV-seronegative. The chain joins TRBV7-9 to TRBJ1-1; 11 bases fit TRBD1. Sequences were obtained from PBMCs. The CDR3 nucleotides read TGTGCCAGCAGCCCCGGACAGGGGGCGCGTGCTGAAGCTTTCTTT. It yields the protein CASSPGQGARAEAFF. The full variable domain, rest sourced from reference TRBV7-9 and TRBJ1-1, is DTGVSQNPRHKITKRGQNVTFRCDPISEHNRLYWYRQTLGQGPEFLTYFQNEAQLEKSRLLSDRFSAERPKGSFSTLEIQRTEQGDSAMYLCASSPGQGARAEAFFGQGTRLTVV.